A single TCR beta chain is shown here with its context. Antigen: not known. The treatment was: approximately nine-day PBMC culture with coronavirus spike peptide pools or control peptides (ViraFEST assay). T cells were expanded with peptide pools, and expanded clonotypes were identified by TCR sequencing. Positivity by PCR occurred from March to December 2020, a period that predated US Alpha, Beta and Delta variants. At days 3 and 7, half the medium was exchanged for fresh IL-2 medium. There are 11 residues in the CDR3. The ends were cut back, 3 bases at V and 11 bases at J, with 10 bases in the middle. Germline lookup yields CDR1 SNHLY and CDR2 FYNNEI. Oncomine TCR Beta short-read sequencing was applied to DNA from cultured CD4+ T cells. The source of extracted genomic DNA was cultured CD4+ T cells. Each CDR3 protein is one row after TCRdb ran MiXCR on the PCR reads. The sample has 3,500 to 5,000 distinct CDR3 sequences, over 20% seen once.

This specimen belongs to a study of vaccination and CD4 T cells after COVID-19. This chain links TRBV2 with TRBJ1-1, with D possibly matching TRBD1 (5 bases). Sequencing was performed on CD4+ T cells from blood, cultured in vitro, taken after SARS-CoV-2 vaccination. The sequence was obtained from a human donor who had recovered from COVID-19. The CDR3 sequence: CASSDGREAFF. CDR3 nucleotides: TGTGCCAGCAGTGATGGCAGGGAGGCTTTCTTT.